The 6 T cell receptor beta chains given below trace back to one sample, sequenced in a study of blood T cell repertoires in COVID-19. TCRdb's copy holds only in-frame clones and misses some; the assay was immunoSEQ multiplex PCR. The table has about 230,000 clones, about 80% seen once. Sequencing was done on a sample of PBMCs or T cells enriched from blood (not recorded which). The origin of the receptors is a man aged 55 to 69 who had recovered from COVID-19.

The chain links TRBV30 to TRBJ1-1; D remains unclear. The CDR3 has 12 amino acids. From germline, CDR1 is GTSNPN and CDR2 SVGIG (reference sequence). The V gene lost 5 bases and the J gene lost 7 bases, with 14 bases spanning the gap. The CDR3 DNA reads as TGTGCCTGGTGTCGTCGTGACAATGAAGCTTTCTTT. Its translation is CAWCRRDNEAFF.

The chain uses TRBV19 and TRBJ2-5; 8 bases are a match to TRBD1. CDR1 LNHDA and CDR2 SQIVND come from the germline V gene (reference sequence). The junction had 6 bases not matched to a gene; V was cut back by 5 bases and J by 1 base. The CDR3 loop spans 15 amino acids. The CDR3 bases are TGTGCCAGTAGTTCTCAGGGGGCGACCCAAGAGACCCAGTACTTC. Translated, it gives CASSSQGATQETQYF.

The rearrangement links TRBV21-1 to TRBJ2-2; the table assigns TRBD1, which was not confirmed against the DNA. TRBV21-1 is a known pseudogene. This CDR3 has 16 residues. CDR3 nucleotide sequence: TGTGCCAGCAGCTTACGGACAGTGATGAACACCGGGGAGCTGTTTTTT. Amino acid sequence: CASSLRTVMNTGELFF.

The chain joins TRBV14 to TRBJ1-4, with D unresolved. The CDR3 sequence is 14 residues long. Germline V gene lookup returns CDR1 SGHDN and CDR2 FVKESK. V gave up 4 bases and J gave up 4 bases, with 10 bases separating them. The CDR3 DNA sequence: TGTGCCAGCAGCCTGACGGACTATAATGAAAAACTGTTTTTT. This translates into CASSLTDYNEKLFF. Based on the CDR3 plus reference TRBV14 and TRBJ1-4, the full variable domain is EAGVTQFPSHSVIEKGQTVTLRCDPISGHDNLYWYRRVMGKEIKFLLHFVKESKQDESGMPNNRFLAERTGGTYSTLKVQPAELEDSGVYFCASSLTDYNEKLFFGSGTQLSVL.

This clone was seen only once. Other nucleotide sequences from this sample produce the same CDR3. The chain employs TRBV19 and TRBJ1-4; 9 bases line up with TRBD1. The V gene's germline CDR1 is LNHDA and CDR2 SQIVND (reference sequence). The CDR3 runs 15 residues. J gave up 7 bases and V 2 bases, and 5 bases lay outside the gene matches. The CDR3 sequence: CASSIRGTGREKLFF. Written as DNA, the CDR3 is TGTGCCAGTAGTATACGCGGGACAGGGCGTGAAAAACTGTTTTTT.

The genes are TRBV28 and TRBJ1-2, with D possibly being TRBD1 (5 bases). The CDR3 is made up of 13 amino acids. Per germline, CDR1 MDHEN and CDR2 SYDVKM. Trimming stripped 5 bases from V and 3 bases from J, with 10 bases between. This CDR3 reads CASSPRGDYGYTF. The CDR3 region has the DNA TGTGCCAGCAGTCCCCGGGGGGACTATGGCTACACCTTC.